One sample yielded the 5 T cell receptor beta chains listed below, sequenced in a study of blood T cell repertoires in COVID-19. The method was immunoSEQ multiplex PCR; TCRdb's version includes in-frame clones alone and lacks a portion of them. The table records 130,000 or so clones, about 90% of them present only once. The specimen was peripheral blood. These receptors all come from a woman aged 60-70 years with acute or convalescent COVID-19.

The V and J genes are TRBV7-2 and TRBJ2-7, with 11 bases lining up with TRBD1. The germline CDR1 and CDR2 sequences are SGHTA and FQGNSA. CDR3 length equals 16 residues. V lost 3 bases, J lost 2 bases, and 6 bases stayed unmatched. CDR3 in amino acids: CASSLSPGQGAYEQYF. DNA for the CDR3: TGTGCCAGCAGCTTGAGCCCGGGACAGGGGGCCTACGAGCAGTACTTC. Full variable domain (missing parts from reference TRBV7-2 and TRBJ2-7): GAGVSQSPSNKVTEKGKDVELRCDPISGHTALYWYRQSLGQGLEFLIYFQGNSAPDKSGLPSDRFSAERTGGSVSTLTIQRTQQEDSAVYLCASSLSPGQGAYEQYFGPGTRLTVT.

The chain carries TRBV4-1 and TRBJ1-1; possible D gene TRBD1, 6 bases. The CDR3 is 18 amino acids. Germline V CDR1 and CDR2: MGHRA, YSYEKL. The V and J ends lost 0 bases and 1 base respectively, with 18 bases between them. This CDR3 reads CASSQEGGEFSWNTEAFF. In nucleotides, the CDR3 is TGCGCCAGCAGCCAAGAAGGGGGGGAGTTTAGCTGGAACACTGAAGCTTTCTTT.

V usage is TRBV5-1 and J usage is TRBJ1-5; 9 bases fit TRBD1. Germline V lookup: CDR1 SGHRS, CDR2 YFSETQ. The V segment lost 3 bases and the J segment 4 bases; nucleotides outside the gene matches: 5. CDR3 length equals 15 residues. The CDR3 protein is CASSSDGTGNQPQHF. The CDR3 DNA is TGCGCCAGCAGCTCCGACGGGACAGGGAATCAGCCCCAGCATTTT.

Only a few counts were recorded for this clone. The chain couples TRBV19 to TRBJ1-6; tentatively, D is TRBD1 (6 bases). The CDR3 has 15 residues. Trimming shortened V by 1 base and J by 9 bases, and 13 bases separated the two germline ends. The germline V gene encodes CDR1 LNHDA and CDR2 SQIVND (reference sequence). Here the CDR3 DNA reads TGTGCCAGTAGTATAGGACAGGCCGCGGGTTCACCCCTCCACTTT. This translates into CASSIGQAAGSPLHF. Variable domain in full (rest from reference TRBV19 and TRBJ1-6): DGGITQSPKYLFRKEGQNVTLSCEQNLNHDAMYWYRQDPGQGLRLIYYSQIVNDFQKGDIAEGYSVSREKKESFPLTVTSAQKNPTAFYLCASSIGQAAGSPLHFGNGTRLTVT.

This rearrangement joins TRBV5-1 to TRBJ1-4; no clear D. CDR3 length equals 13 residues. V was trimmed by 3 bases and J by 4 bases, leaving 7 bases between them. CDR1 is SGHRS and CDR2 is YFSETQ in the germline V gene. The CDR3 nucleotides are TGCGCCAGCAGCTACGGGGATAATGAAAAACTGTTTTTT. Its protein is CASSYGDNEKLFF.